The 19 T cell receptor beta chains below all came from one sample that was sequenced in a study of cytomegalovirus exposure and HLA in healthy donors. Measured with immunoSEQ multiplex PCR; TCRdb has only the in-frame clones, and not every one. Among a few hundred thousand clones listed, around 91% were seen once. The sample comprised PBMCs. The receptors were sampled from a woman aged 18-29 years in good health and CMV-seronegative.

This chain joins TRBV5-8 and TRBJ2-7; 9 positions agree with TRBD1. Germline V gene data show CDR1 as SGHTS and CDR2 as YDEGEE. The CDR3 has 13 residues. The V and J ends lost 2 bases and 4 bases, in that order; junction bases with no gene match: 1. The chain's CDR3 is CASSLQGAYEQYF. CDR3 nucleotides: TGTGCCAGCAGCTTACAGGGGGCGTACGAGCAGTACTTC.

This chain uses TRBV5-5 with TRBJ1-4, with D maybe TRBD1 (5 bases). V was clipped by 5 bases and J by 3 bases, with 8 bases between them. This CDR3 spans 13 amino acids. Germline CDR1 reads SGHKS; CDR2 reads YYEKEE (reference sequence). CDR3 sequence: CASRRGPNEKLFF. CDR3 in DNA: TGTGCCAGCAGGCGGGGACCTAATGAAAAACTGTTTTTT.

The genes are TRBV27 and TRBJ2-1; D gene ambiguous. Trimming took off 4 bases at V and 2 bases at J, with 12 bases between the two ends. Germline CDR1 and CDR2: MNHEY and SMNVEV (reference sequence). This CDR3 contains 15 residues. This CDR3 is CASSSGRTPYNEQFF. CDR3 bases: TGTGCCAGCAGTTCAGGCAGAACCCCCTACAATGAGCAGTTCTTC.

The chain links TRBV10-1 to TRBJ1-1, with 7 bases lining up with TRBD1. CDR3 length: 14 residues. Trimming cost V 6 bases and J 7 bases; bases outside gene matches: 11. CDR1 is WNHNN, CDR2 SYGVQD, per germline (reference sequence). This chain's CDR3 is CASSNSQGRNEAFF. As DNA, the CDR3 is TGCGCCAGCAGCAATTCACAGGGGAGGAATGAAGCTTTCTTT.

V is TRBV27 and J is TRBJ1-1; 8 positions match TRBD1. The trim removed 8 bases at V and 1 base at J, leaving 6 bases unmatched. Germline V gene sequence: CDR1 MNHEY, CDR2 SMNVEV (reference sequence). CDR3 length: 14 residues. The CDR3 spells CASAVQGANTEAFF. The CDR3 DNA follows: TGTGCCAGCGCGGTCCAGGGGGCGAACACTGAAGCTTTCTTT.

The V and J genes are TRBV5-4 and TRBJ2-3, with D unresolved. Germline CDR1 reads SGHNT; CDR2 reads YYREEE (reference sequence). V was pared by 0 bases and J by 1 base, with 6 bases between. This CDR3 is built from 14 residues. The CDR3 region has the DNA TGTGCCAGCAGCTTGGGGGCTGGCACAGATACGCAGTATTTT. It encodes CASSLGAGTDTQYF.

As DNA, the CDR3 is TGTGCCAGCAGTTTAGGGTCGGACAGGGGCAGGGGCTACACCTTC. Protein sequence: CASSLGSDRGRGYTF. The chain uses TRBV28 and TRBJ1-2; 9 nucleotides match TRBD1. Trimming at V came to 2 bases and at J to 8 bases, leaving 9 bases not matched to a gene. The CDR3 consists of 15 residues. CDR1 and CDR2 (germline): MDHEN, SYDVKM.

This clone was counted only a few times. The chain couples TRBV15 to TRBJ1-2; 9 nucleotides align to TRBD1. The trim removed 3 bases at V and 3 bases at J, leaving 5 bases unmatched. Germline loops: CDR1 LNHNV, CDR2 YYDKDF (reference sequence). There are 15 residues in the CDR3. DNA for the CDR3: TGTGCCACCAGCAGGGACAGGGGTCTTGACTATGGCTACACCTTC. This translates into CATSRDRGLDYGYTF.

The V call is TRBV28, the J call TRBJ2-5; TRBD2 matches 10 bases. The germline V gene encodes CDR1 MDHEN and CDR2 SYDVKM. The junction had 4 bases not matched to a gene; V was cut back by 7 bases and J by 2 bases. This CDR3 has 14 amino acids. CDR3 DNA sequence: TGTGCCAGCATTAGCGGGGGGCAACAAGAGACCCAGTACTTC. Translation gives CASISGGQQETQYF.

The CDR3 sequence: CAWSRSGGFNEQFF. Written as DNA, the CDR3 is TGTGCCTGGAGTAGGTCGGGGGGGTTCAATGAGCAGTTCTTC. This rearrangement joins TRBV30 to TRBJ2-1, with 8 nucleotides matching TRBD2. This CDR3 spans 14 amino acids. Losses at the gene ends were 2 bases for V and 6 bases for J; bases not matched to a gene: 6. Looked up from germline, CDR1 is GTSNPN and CDR2 is SVGIG (reference sequence).

The chain links TRBV9 to TRBJ2-2; 12 bases fit TRBD2. V was pared by 3 bases and J by 2 bases, with 8 bases of the junction left unmatched. The CDR3 is 18 amino acids. The germline CDR1 and CDR2 sequences are SGDLS and YYNGEE. CDR3: CASSELQTSGRNTGELFF. The CDR3 region has the DNA TGTGCCAGCAGCGAACTTCAGACTAGCGGGAGAAACACCGGGGAGCTGTTTTTT.

The chain is built from TRBV6-5 and TRBJ1-6; 8 positions agree with TRBD1. The V gene end was trimmed by 5 bases and the J gene end by 7 bases; junction bases not matched to a gene: 4. The CDR3 is 14 amino acids. Germline V lookup: CDR1 MNHEY, CDR2 SVGAGI. This chain's CDR3 is CASSVGQANSPLHF. As DNA, the CDR3 is TGTGCCAGCAGTGTGGGACAGGCCAATTCACCCCTCCACTTT.

V usage is TRBV5-1 and J usage is TRBJ1-1, with 7 bases matching TRBD1. Unmatched junction bases numbered 11, after V lost 0 bases and J lost 6 bases. This CDR3 has 16 residues. In germline, CDR1 is SGHRS, CDR2 YFSETQ. CDR3 nucleotides: TGCGCCAGCAGCTTGGGCGATCGCAGGGGGTCTTCTGAAGCTTTCTTT. Translation: CASSLGDRRGSSEAFF.

This clone has more than one count but fewer than ten. The rearrangement uses TRBV7-9 and TRBJ1-6; TRBD1 agrees at 9 bases. J was trimmed by 8 bases and V by 6 bases; bases with no gene match: 5. Germline CDR1 is SEHNR and CDR2 is FQNEAQ (reference sequence). The CDR3 has 14 residues. CDR3 DNA: TGTGCCAGCAGGGACCGACAGGGGGATTCACCCCTCCACTTT. Translating gives CASRDRQGDSPLHF. The complete variable domain, with remaining parts taken from reference TRBV7-9 and TRBJ1-6, reads DTGVSQNPRHKITKRGQNVTFRCDPISEHNRLYWYRQTLGQGPEFLTYFQNEAQLEKSRLLSDRFSAERPKGSFSTLEIQRTEQGDSAMYLCASRDRQGDSPLHFGNGTRLTVT.

This clone was counted between two and nine times. The rearrangement uses TRBV28 and TRBJ2-7; TRBD1 matches at 7 bases. V shed 5 bases, J shed 1 base, and the junction held 8 bases outside the gene matches. CDR1 and CDR2 from the germline V gene are MDHEN and SYDVKM. The CDR3 totals 15 residues. For the CDR3, the DNA is TGTGCCAGCAGTACCCCCCTACAGGGGTCCTACGAGCAGTACTTC. Translated, it gives CASSTPLQGSYEQYF.

The chain combines TRBV6-5 with TRBJ1-1, with D possibly being TRBD1 (5 bases). V was shortened by 4 bases and J by 0 bases, with 15 bases between the two germline ends. CDR3 size: 16 residues. Germline CDR1 reads MNHEY; CDR2 reads SVGAGI. The CDR3 sequence: CASSSLLTDMNTEAFF. The DNA for the CDR3 is TGTGCCAGCAGTTCCCTCCTGACGGACATGAACACTGAAGCTTTCTTT.

This sequence joins TRBV6-5 and TRBJ2-3; D is perhaps TRBD1 (6 bases). Trimming left V 7 bases short and J 1 base short, with 9 bases between. This CDR3 has 13 amino acids. CDR1 is MNHEY, CDR2 SVGAGI, per germline. CDR3 in DNA: TGTGCCAGCACTCAGGGGCGCACAGATACGCAGTATTTT. This translates into CASTQGRTDTQYF.

About this clone itself: Other DNA sequences in the same sample also yield this CDR3. This chain links TRBV5-1 with TRBJ1-2, with a possible D match to TRBD1 (6 bases). Deletions cut 0 bases from V and 2 bases from J, with 8 bases between. This CDR3 has 14 amino acids. Germline assignment: CDR1 SGHRS and CDR2 YFSETQ. CDR3: CASSLDRANYGYTF. CDR3 nucleotide sequence: TGCGCCAGCAGCTTGGACAGGGCCAACTATGGCTACACCTTC.

The genes are TRBV11-2 and TRBJ1-6; TRBD1 matches 7 bases. The ends lost 3 bases at V and 2 bases at J; junction bases unmatched: 4. The germline gives CDR1 SGHAT, CDR2 FQNNGV. This CDR3 is 16 amino acids long. Written as DNA, the CDR3 is TGTGCCAGCAGCTTGACAGGGCTAGCCTATAATTCACCCCTCCACTTT. Amino acid sequence: CASSLTGLAYNSPLHF.